A single sample is the source of the 14 T cell receptor beta chains below, sequenced in a study of cytomegalovirus exposure and HLA in healthy donors. In the PCR, 60 Vbeta and 13 Jbeta primers were used. Profiled with immunoSEQ multiplex PCR; TCRdb holds only in-frame clones, not every one. The sample lists 150,000 to 200,000 clones; over 70% were seen once. Specimen: PBMCs. Receptors were obtained from a male donor in good health and CMV-seronegative.

The gene calls are TRBV4-1 and TRBJ2-2; 11 bases are a match to TRBD1. The CDR3 loop spans 16 amino acids. Germline loops: CDR1 MGHRA, CDR2 YSYEKL. V lost 4 bases and J lost 8; bases outside the gene matches: 9. The CDR3, as DNA: TGCGCCAGCAGCCCCAGGACAGGGGGCGGGATAGGGGAGCTGTTTTTT. This sequence encodes CASSPRTGGGIGELFF.

The CDR3 here is CASSTGIWGHTALFF. DNA of the CDR3: TGTGCCAGCAGCACTGGCATTTGGGGGCACACTGCTCTCTTCTTC. This chain uses TRBV5-6 with TRBJ2-1; D is perhaps TRBD1 (6 bases). The CDR3 length is 15 residues. Germline values: CDR1 SGHDT, CDR2 YYEEEE. Trimming shortened V by 4 bases and J by 16 bases, and 27 bases separated the two germline ends.

The chain combines TRBV9 with TRBJ2-6, with D possibly being TRBD1 (5 bases). The V end was cut by 4 bases, the J end by 0 bases, with 8 bases between. Per germline, CDR1 SGDLS and CDR2 YYNGEE. The CDR3 is 15 residues long. CDR3 amino acids: CASSSTGSGANVLTF. The DNA of the CDR3 is TGTGCCAGCAGCTCTACAGGCTCTGGGGCCAACGTCCTGACTTTC.

This clone was seen a single time. V usage is TRBV6-1 and J usage is TRBJ1-4; D uncertain. This CDR3 has 13 residues. V gave up 5 bases and J gave up 7 bases, with 11 bases separating them. Germline V gene data show CDR1 as MNHNS and CDR2 as SASEGT. CDR3 protein: CASSLVGGEKLFF. For the CDR3, the DNA is TGTGCCAGCAGTTTGGTTGGAGGTGAAAAACTGTTTTTT.

CDR3 amino acids: CASSRTDRGNTGELFF. Written as DNA, the CDR3 is TGTGCCAGCAGCCGGACGGACAGGGGAAACACCGGGGAGCTGTTTTTT. The chain recombines TRBV7-6 with TRBJ2-2, with 9 positions matching TRBD1. The V and J ends lost 5 bases and 2 bases, in that order; junction bases with no gene match: 6. CDR1 and CDR2 (germline): SGHVS, FNYEAQ. The CDR3 length is 16 residues. The full variable domain, its missing parts supplied by reference TRBV7-6 and TRBJ2-2, is GAGVSQSPRYKVTKRGQDVALRCDPISGHVSLYWYRQALGQGPEFLTYFNYEAQQDKSGLPNDRFSAERPEGSISTLTIQRTEQRDSAMYRCASSRTDRGNTGELFFGEGSRLTVL.

This clone was seen just once. The chain links TRBV5-5 to TRBJ2-7; 7 positions match TRBD1. Germline V gene data show CDR1 as SGHKS and CDR2 as YYEKEE (reference sequence). There are 14 residues in the CDR3. The V and J ends lost 5 bases and 2 bases, in that order; junction bases with no gene match: 7. CDR3 residues: CASRPVDRAYEQYF. In nucleotides, the CDR3 is TGTGCCAGCAGACCGGTTGACAGGGCCTACGAGCAGTACTTC.

This clone was observed a few times. The chain uses TRBV7-8 and TRBJ1-5; a possible D gene is TRBD1 (5 bases). The CDR3 totals 15 residues. Between the trimmed V and J ends, which lost 4 bases and 9 bases, there was a span of 19 bases. CDR1 and CDR2 (germline): SGHVS, FQNEAQ. Written as DNA, the CDR3 is TGTGCCAGCAGCTCAGGGCGGGGCAACCCTCCGCCCCAGCATTTT. Translating gives CASSSGRGNPPPQHF.

In this sample, this clone turned up a few times. The rearrangement uses TRBV11-2 and TRBJ2-1, with 8 bases that match TRBD2. The CDR3 sequence is 15 residues long. The germline CDR1 and CDR2 sequences are SGHAT and FQNNGV. V lost 4 bases and J lost 3; bases outside the gene matches: 5. DNA for the CDR3: TGTGCCAGCAGCTCATTAGCGGGACGCTACAATGAGCAGTTCTTC. Its protein product is CASSSLAGRYNEQFF.

The CDR3 DNA reads TGTGCCAGCAGCCCCCCGCGGACAGGGGTTTCCTACGAGCAGTACTTC. It encodes CASSPPRTGVSYEQYF. The V gene is TRBV11-2, the J gene TRBJ2-7; 9 nucleotides agree with TRBD1. CDR3 length: 16 residues. V dropped 5 bases and J dropped 1; count of bases not matched to a gene: 9. Germline assignment: CDR1 SGHAT and CDR2 FQNNGV.

This clone has only one observation. The gene calls are TRBV30 and TRBJ1-5, with D hard to call. This CDR3 spans 14 amino acids. CDR1 and CDR2 (germline): GTSNPN, SVGIG (reference sequence). V dropped 1 base and J dropped 5 bases, with 12 bases sitting between them. Here the CDR3 DNA reads TGTGCCTGGAGTGGTGGACGGGGATATCAGCCCCAGCATTTT. It specifies CAWSGGRGYQPQHF.

The sample holds a few counts of this clone. The CDR3 is CASIWGHSSYEQYF. Here the CDR3 DNA reads TGTGCCAGCATTTGGGGACACAGCTCCTACGAGCAGTACTTC. The chain couples TRBV6-1 to TRBJ2-7; TRBD1 might be the D (6 bases). Per germline, CDR1 MNHNS and CDR2 SASEGT. With 7 bases removed from V and 0 bases from J, the gap between germline ends came to 13 bases. The CDR3 has 14 amino acids.

The chain has TRBV5-1 and TRBJ2-2; TRBD1 aligns across 7 bases. The germline V gene encodes CDR1 SGHRS and CDR2 YFSETQ. The length of the CDR3 is 15 residues. Trimming took 4 bases from V and 1 from J; bases not matched to a gene: 4. CDR3 loop: CASSPWTGNTGELFF. The DNA of the CDR3 is TGCGCCAGCAGCCCCTGGACAGGGAACACCGGGGAGCTGTTTTTT.

The J gene is TRBJ2-1, the V gene TRBV7-7, with D perhaps matching TRBD1 (5 bases). Germline values: CDR1 SSHAT, CDR2 FNYEAQ (reference sequence). The length of the CDR3 is 11 residues. The CDR3 DNA reads as TGTGCTAGGGGCGCCCTAGTTGAGCAGTTCTTC. It specifies CARGALVEQFF.

Remarks on this clone: Other DNA sequences in the same sample also yield this CDR3. This sequence joins TRBV7-9 and TRBJ1-5; TRBD1 agrees at 8 bases. The germline CDR1 and CDR2 sequences are SEHNR and FQNEAQ (reference sequence). This CDR3 has 14 amino acids. V lost 5 bases to trimming and J lost 2 bases; unmatched junction nucleotides: 2. CDR3 residues: CASSLTGGNQPQHF. CDR3 DNA sequence: TGTGCCAGCAGCCTGACAGGGGGCAATCAGCCCCAGCATTTT.